This TCR beta chain was identified during a study of beta chain features in type 1 diabetes. Broader study findings: The influence of HLA type on TCRB rearrangement stayed undetermined. In every one of the four CD4+ subsets, TCRB CDR3s were moderately but significantly shorter in Type 1 diabetes patients.

One heparinised draw of blood, averaging approximately 110 mL, came from each donor. A note on this clone: The antigen is undetermined.

The CDR3 length is 15 residues. Germline CDR1 SGHVS, CDR2 FNYEAQ. V dropped 1 base and J dropped 3 bases, with 13 bases sitting between them. Expressed TCRB transcripts got sequenced, as all isolated RNA was reverse transcribed. Naive, central memory and regulatory T cell samples produced a mean of approximately 4 million reads. Data came from immunoSEQ multiplex PCR; TCRdb stores just in-frame clones and leaves some out. This table holds a few hundred thousand clones, about 10% found once. The sample was naive CD4+ T cells from blood. The receptor was isolated from a woman in her 30s in good health. The V gene is TRBV7-6, the J gene TRBJ2-7; weak D call: TRBD1 (5 bases). CDR3 DNA: TGTGCCAGCAGCTTAGGTAGACAGACCCTCTACGAGCAGTACTTC. This encodes CASSLGRQTLYEQYF.